A selection of T cell receptor beta chains follows, all from one sample in a study of glioma-infiltrating T cells after dendritic cell vaccination. Using immunoSEQ multiplex PCR, the repertoire was profiled, and TCRdb retains in-frame clones only, with some absent. The table lists 75,000 to 100,000 clones, 79% of them singletons. Specimen: blood, collected before dendritic cell vaccination. Every receptor here comes from a human donor with glioblastoma. Each CDR3 is given with its conserved first and last residue. D genes are given only for firm matches. Part of the rows lack a size; the others show once, few, many or a class for expanded clones.

>.|TRBV5-6|.|TRBJ2-2
CASSYSENTGELFF
TGTGCCAGCAGCTACAGTGAGAACACCGGGGAGCTGTTTTTT
>TRBD2|TRBV10-1|.|TRBJ2-3
CASSEWTSGDTDTQYF
TGCGCCAGCAGTGAGTGGACTAGCGGGGACACAGATACGCAGTATTTT
>.|TRBV18|.|TRBJ2-2
CASSPPAGPNTGELFF
TGTGCCAGCTCACCACCGGCGGGACCGAACACCGGGGAGCTGTTTTTT
>.|TRBV29-1|once|TRBJ1-4
CSVDFGNEKLFF
TGCAGCGTTGATTTCGGTAATGAAAAACTGTTTTTT
>TRBD2|TRBV6-5|.|TRBJ2-7
CASSYSLAGSSYEQYF
TGTGCCAGCAGTTACTCTCTAGCGGGTAGCTCCTACGAGCAGTACTTC
>.|TRBV7-8|.|TRBJ1-5
CASSLEIWGAQHF
TGTGCCAGCAGCTTAGAGATTTGGGGGGCCCAGCATTTT
>.|TRBV6-1|.|TRBJ1-4
CASSELFLGGNEKLFF
TGTGCCAGCAGTGAACTTTTTCTCGGAGGAAATGAAAAACTGTTTTTT
>TRBD1|TRBV6-5|few|TRBJ1-2
CASRRTGTYGYTF
TGTGCCAGCAGACGGACAGGGACCTATGGCTACACCTTC
>.|TRBV5-1|.|TRBJ2-3
CASSLVGAADTQYF
TGCGCCAGCAGCTTGGTAGGGGCTGCAGATACGCAGTATTTT
>.|TRBV10-1|.|TRBJ1-1
CASSEYPYTEAFF
TGCGCCAGCAGTGAGTATCCCTACACTGAAGCTTTCTTT
>TRBD2|TRBV19|.|TRBJ2-1
CASSSKGTSGRRGEQFF
TGTGCCAGTAGTTCTAAAGGGACTAGCGGGAGAAGGGGTGAGCAGTTCTTC
>.|TRBV11-1|.|TRBJ2-5
CASSPAPDRQETQYF
TGTGCCAGCAGCCCTGCCCCAGACAGGCAAGAGACCCAGTACTTC
>.|TRBV10-3|.|TRBJ2-3
CAIQSSTDTQYF
TGTGCCATCCAGTCGAGCACAGATACGCAGTATTTT
>.|TRBV18|.|TRBJ2-1
CASSRTAVPYNEQFF
TGTGCCAGCTCGCGTACAGCCGTCCCCTACAATGAGCAGTTCTTC
>.|TRBV5-1|.|TRBJ2-7
CASSLEGYSPYEQYF
TGCGCCAGCAGCTTGGAGGGGTATAGTCCCTACGAGCAGTACTTC
>TRBD2|TRBV19|.|TRBJ2-3
CASSAPSGGADTQYF
TGTGCCAGTAGTGCCCCTAGCGGGGGGGCAGATACGCAGTATTTT
>.|TRBV28|once|TRBJ1-2
CASSLGTTNYGYTF
TGTGCCAGCAGTCTTGGGACAACCAACTATGGCTACACCTTC
>.|TRBV28|.|TRBJ1-5
CASREPPHRDGQPQHF
TGTGCCAGCAGGGAACCTCCTCACAGGGACGGTCAGCCCCAGCATTTT